This T cell receptor beta chain is drawn from a study of T-cell reconstitution after alpha-beta-depleted transplantation in children. The TCRbeta library was prepared with unique molecular identifiers. From the PCR reads, TCRdb called clonotypes with MiXCR, one entry per CDR3 protein. The table shows 260,000 or so distinct CDR3 sequences, with 12% occurring only once. This clonotype came up many times. This specimen was PBMCs from the stem cell graft donor, taken from the stem cell graft. The sequence was obtained from a human donor who donated a stem cell graft to a child with acute lymphoblastic leukemia.

CDR3 loop: CASSSVAGGTYNEQFF. CDR3 in DNA: TGTGCCAGCAGTTCCGTCGCGGGAGGAACCTACAATGAGCAGTTCTTC. The chain uses TRBV6-5 and TRBJ2-1, with 8 bases identical to TRBD2. Germline CDR1 reads MNHEY; CDR2 reads SVGAGI. The V segment lost 4 bases and the J segment 2 bases; nucleotides outside the gene matches: 7. The CDR3 consists of 16 residues.